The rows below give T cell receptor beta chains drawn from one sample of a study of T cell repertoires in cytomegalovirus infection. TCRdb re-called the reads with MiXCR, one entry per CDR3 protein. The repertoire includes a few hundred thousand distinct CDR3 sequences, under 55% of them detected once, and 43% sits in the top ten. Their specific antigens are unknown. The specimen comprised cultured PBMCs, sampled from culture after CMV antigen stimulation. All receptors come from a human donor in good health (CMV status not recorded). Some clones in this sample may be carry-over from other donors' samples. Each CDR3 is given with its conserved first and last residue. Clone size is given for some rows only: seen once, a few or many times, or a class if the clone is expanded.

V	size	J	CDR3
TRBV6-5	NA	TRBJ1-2	CASSYSDRGSLTF
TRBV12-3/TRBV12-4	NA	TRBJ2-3	CASSRWSPSGSSTDTQYF
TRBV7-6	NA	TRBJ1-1	CASSPRGQGWTEAFF
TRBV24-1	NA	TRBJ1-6	CATRVGTGPLSPLHF
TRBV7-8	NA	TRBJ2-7	CASSLLGGARPYEQYF
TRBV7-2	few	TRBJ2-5	CASSREYSGETQYF
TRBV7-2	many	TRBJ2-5	CASRPPEYQETQYF
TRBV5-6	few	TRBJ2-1	CASSLDFMRSYNEQFF
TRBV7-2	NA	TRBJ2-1	CASRKDSVGYNEQFF
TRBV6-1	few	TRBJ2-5	CASSLPRGGGETQYF
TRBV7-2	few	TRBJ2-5	CASSFVIQRETQYF
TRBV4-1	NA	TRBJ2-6	CASSQGPGANVLTF
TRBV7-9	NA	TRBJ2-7	CASSGDRGRTYEQYF
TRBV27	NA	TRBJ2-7	CTSSVAGPGGEQYF
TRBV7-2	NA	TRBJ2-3	CASSFTLTDTQYF
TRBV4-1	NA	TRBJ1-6	CASSQPGQRSPLHF
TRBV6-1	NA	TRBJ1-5	CASSEHVREWEPQHF
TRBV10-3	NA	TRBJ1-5	CAISGDRDDQPQHF
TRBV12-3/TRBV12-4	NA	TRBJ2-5	CASSLRPSGGQETQYF
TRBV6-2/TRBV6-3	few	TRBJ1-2	CASSWALDYGYTF
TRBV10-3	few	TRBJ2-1	CAISDGGYNEQFF
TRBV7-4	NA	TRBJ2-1	CASSFSGRVNNEQFF
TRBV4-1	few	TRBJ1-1	CASSHMFAEAFF
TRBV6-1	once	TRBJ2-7	CASSSPGTSGGYYEQYF
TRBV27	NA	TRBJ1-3	CASSPYGQGASGNTIYF
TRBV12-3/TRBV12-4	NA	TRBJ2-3	CASGYGTTYTDTQYF
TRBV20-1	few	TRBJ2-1	CSARSLGSGPESSYNEQFF
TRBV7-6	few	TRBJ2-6	CASSLEAGGSGANVLTF